This TCR beta chain was documented in a study of blood T cell repertoires in COVID-19. This table comes from immunoSEQ multiplex PCR, and its TCRdb copy is limited to in-frame clones, with some not included. The sample contains nearly 250,000 clones, roughly 88% of which appear only once. The CDR3 runs 16 residues. Germline V lookup: CDR1 LGHNA, CDR2 YSLEER. V was shortened by 3 bases and J by 2 bases, with 14 bases between the two germline ends. The genes are TRBV4-3 and TRBJ2-4; weak D call: TRBD1 (6 bases). The sequenced sample consisted of PBMCs or T cells enriched from blood (not recorded which). This clonotype originated in a woman aged 45-65 years who had recovered from COVID-19. The CDR3 bases are TGCGCCAGCAGCCAGACAGGCTTCGGGACCAAAAACATTCAGTACTTC. It yields the protein CASSQTGFGTKNIQYF.